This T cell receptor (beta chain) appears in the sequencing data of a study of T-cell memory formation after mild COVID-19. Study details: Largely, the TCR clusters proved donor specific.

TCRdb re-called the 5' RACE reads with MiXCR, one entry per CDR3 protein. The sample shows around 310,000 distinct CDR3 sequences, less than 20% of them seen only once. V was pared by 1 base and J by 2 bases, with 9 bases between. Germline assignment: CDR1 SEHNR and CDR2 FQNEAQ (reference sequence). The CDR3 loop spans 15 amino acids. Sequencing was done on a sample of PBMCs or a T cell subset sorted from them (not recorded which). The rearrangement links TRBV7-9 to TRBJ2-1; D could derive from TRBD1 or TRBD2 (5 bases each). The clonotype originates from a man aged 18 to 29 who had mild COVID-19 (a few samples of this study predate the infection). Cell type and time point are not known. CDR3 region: CASSLGRDPYNEQFF. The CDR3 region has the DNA TGTGCCAGCAGCTTAGGCAGGGACCCCTACAATGAGCAGTTCTTC.